Below are 10 T cell receptor beta chains sequenced from a single sample in a study of CD8 T cells in ankylosing spondylitis. Each CDR3 protein is one row after TCRdb ran MiXCR on the 5' RACE reads. The top ten clones hold around 16% of a sample with around 390,000 distinct CDR3 sequences, about 20% of them seen once. Their antigens are not known. Findings and limits, study-wide: Fewer than ten highly homologous variants made up a TCR beta motif that seemed to typify ankylosing spondylitis blood.

Sequencing was performed on blood, either unsorted or a sorted T cell fraction (not recorded which). Receptors originate from a male donor with ankylosing spondylitis.

V usage is TRBV11-2 and J usage is TRBJ2-7, with D hard to call. Trimming left V 0 bases short and J 0 bases short, with 6 bases between. The CDR3 sequence is 14 residues long. Germline values: CDR1 SGHAT, CDR2 FQNNGV. CDR3 protein: CASSLDSGSYEQYF. In DNA, the CDR3 is TGTGCCAGCAGCTTAGATTCGGGCTCCTACGAGCAGTACTTC.

V is TRBV24-1 and J is TRBJ2-3; D might be TRBD1 or TRBD2, each matching 7 bases. The CDR3 has 14 amino acids. V was cut by 7 bases and J by 2 bases, with 12 bases left in between. Germline V gives CDR1 KGHDR, CDR2 SFDVKD. The CDR3 nucleotides read TGTGCCACCAGGGGGGGGACAGACACAGATACGCAGTATTTT. Its protein is CATRGGTDTDTQYF.

In this sample, this clonotype turned up a few times. The rearrangement uses TRBV7-2 and TRBJ2-1; 7 nucleotides agree with TRBD2. From germline, CDR1 is SGHTA and CDR2 FQGNSA. Trimming cost V 5 bases and J 1 base; bases outside gene matches: 8. The CDR3 has 16 amino acids. CDR3 amino acids: CASSLYLGGSYNEQFF. CDR3 bases: TGTGCCAGCAGCCTTTACTTGGGAGGGTCCTACAATGAGCAGTTCTTC.

This clonotype was picked up a small number of times. The V gene is TRBV7-8, the J gene TRBJ1-1; D gene unclear. V was clipped by 2 bases and J by 0 bases, with 7 bases between them. The CDR3 extends over 14 amino acids. Germline CDR1 and CDR2: SGHVS and FQNEAQ. The CDR3 sequence: CASSLLAVNTEAFF. CDR3 DNA sequence: TGTGCCAGCAGCTTACTGGCTGTGAACACTGAAGCTTTCTTT.

This clonotype was found a few times. CDR3 nucleotides: TGTGCCAGCAGCTCGGGACAGGACACCGGGGAGCTGTTTTTT. As protein: CASSSGQDTGELFF. J is TRBJ2-2 and V is TRBV7-2; 8 bases agree with TRBD1. This CDR3 region has 14 residues. Germline V gene sequence: CDR1 SGHTA, CDR2 FQGNSA. V dropped 4 bases and J dropped 3; count of bases not matched to a gene: 1. Together with reference TRBV7-2 and TRBJ2-2, the CDR3 gives the full variable domain: GAGVSQSPSNKVTEKGKDVELRCDPISGHTALYWYRQSLGQGLEFLIYFQGNSAPDKSGLPSDRFSAERTGGSVSTLTIQRTQQEDSAVYLCASSSGQDTGELFFGEGSRLTVL.

This clonotype occurred a few times. This chain joins TRBV30 and TRBJ1-4, with D perhaps TRBD1 (5 bases). The V and J ends lost 0 bases and 5 bases respectively, with 13 bases between them. Germline lookup yields CDR1 GTSNPN and CDR2 SVGIG (reference sequence). This CDR3 contains 15 residues. DNA for the CDR3: TGTGCCTGGAGTGTAATCCGGGGGGAAAATGAAAAACTGTTTTTT. It translates to CAWSVIRGENEKLFF.

This clonotype has only a few counts. V and J are TRBV20-1 and TRBJ2-7; 9 positions match TRBD2. Germline V gene lookup returns CDR1 DFQATT and CDR2 SNEGSKA (reference sequence). The CDR3 sequence is 16 residues long. Trimming at V came to 0 bases and at J to 2 bases, leaving 8 bases not matched to a gene. DNA of the CDR3: TGCAGTGCTAGAGATGGTGGGCTAGCGGGGACCTACGAGCAGTACTTC. Protein: CSARDGGLAGTYEQYF.

This clonotype has a handful of counts. This chain links TRBV5-1 with TRBJ2-2; 12 nucleotides agree with TRBD1. The CDR3 consists of 15 residues. Per the germline V gene, CDR1 is SGHRS and CDR2 is YFSETQ. Trimming took 3 bases from V and 7 from J; bases not matched to a gene: 4. CDR3 coding DNA: TGCGCCAGCAGCTCCGGGACAGGGGGCGACGGGGAGCTGTTTTTT. Amino acids: CASSSGTGGDGELFF. The full variable domain, rest sourced from reference TRBV5-1 and TRBJ2-2, is KAGVTQTPRYLIKTRGQQVTLSCSPISGHRSVSWYQQTPGQGLQFLFEYFSETQRNKGNFPGRFSGRQFSNSRSEMNVSTLELGDSALYLCASSSGTGGDGELFFGEGSRLTVL.

The chain couples TRBV7-3 to TRBJ2-2; TRBD1 matches 9 bases. Germline CDR1 SGHTA, CDR2 FQGTGA. The CDR3 sequence is 15 residues long. Trimming cost V 0 bases and J 6 bases; bases outside gene matches: 2. The chain's CDR3 is CASSLTRQGAGELFF. The CDR3 nucleotides are TGTGCCAGCAGCTTAACACGACAGGGGGCCGGGGAGCTGTTTTTT. Supplemented by reference TRBV7-3 and TRBJ2-2, the full variable domain reads GAGVSQTPSNKVTEKGKYVELRCDPISGHTALYWYRQSLGQGPEFLIYFQGTGAADDSGLPNDRFFAVRPEGSVSTLKIQRTERGDSAVYLCASSLTRQGAGELFFGEGSRLTVL.

This clonotype was counted a few times. The chain recombines TRBV15 with TRBJ2-7, with D perhaps matching TRBD2 (6 bases). Trimming cost V 3 bases and J 0 bases, with 12 bases left between them. Germline V gene sequence: CDR1 LNHNV, CDR2 YYDKDF (reference sequence). This CDR3 region has 15 residues. In DNA form, the CDR3 reads TGTGCCACCAGCAGTGGGCTCGGGAGCTCCTACGAGCAGTACTTC. Its translation: CATSSGLGSSYEQYF. The full variable domain, with the rest looked up from reference TRBV15 and TRBJ2-7, is DAMVIQNPRYQVTQFGKPVTLSCSQTLNHNVMYWYQQKSSQAPKLLFHYYDKDFNNEADTPDNFQSRRPNTSFCFLDIRSPGLGDTAMYLCATSSGLGSSYEQYFGPGTRLTVT.